This T cell receptor (beta chain) was sequenced for a study of T cells after yellow fever vaccination. Study summary: Fractions of low cell number were prepared using SMART-Seq v4 Ultra Low Input. Findings and limits, study-wide: At under 97% for CD4 and about 88% for CD8, most primary-vaccination clones showed up again after the booster. Clonotype sharing between CD4 and CD8 compartments was small.

Concerning this clonotype: Its matching antigen is unknown.

After removal of 5 bases from V and 6 bases from J, the junction contained 10 bases not matched to a gene. This CDR3 has 15 residues. Germline V CDR1 and CDR2: SGHTA, FQGNSA. 5'RACE template switching added a universal primer site and UMIs to TCR cDNA. From the 5' RACE reads, TCRdb called clonotypes with MiXCR, one entry per CDR3 protein. Of around 550,000 distinct CDR3 sequences listed, 15% to 20% were seen once; the top ten hold 13% to 15%. The origin of this receptor is a man aged 30 to 39 who received the YFV17D yellow fever vaccine. This chain connects TRBV7-2 to TRBJ2-1, with 7 bases that match TRBD1. The sample was PBMCs, taken 15 days after the yellow fever booster vaccination. In DNA, the CDR3 is TGTGCCAGCAGCCCTCCGGGACAGCATCCCAATGAGCAGTTCTTC. Translating it yields CASSPPGQHPNEQFF.